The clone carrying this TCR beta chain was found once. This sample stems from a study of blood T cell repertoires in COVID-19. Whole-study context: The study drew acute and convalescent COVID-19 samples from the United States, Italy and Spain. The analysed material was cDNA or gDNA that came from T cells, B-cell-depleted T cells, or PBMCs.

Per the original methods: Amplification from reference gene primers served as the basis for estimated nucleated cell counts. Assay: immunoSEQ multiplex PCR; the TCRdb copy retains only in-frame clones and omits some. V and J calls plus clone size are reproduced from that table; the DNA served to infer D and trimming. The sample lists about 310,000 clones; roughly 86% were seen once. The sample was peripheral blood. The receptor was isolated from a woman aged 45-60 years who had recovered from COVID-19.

CDR3 in amino acids: CASSIVRDRATDTQYF. CDR3 nucleotides: TGTGCCAGTAGTATCGTCCGGGACAGGGCCACAGATACGCAGTATTTT. J is TRBJ2-3 and V is TRBV19, with TRBD1 identical over 9 bases. Germline CDR1 and CDR2: LNHDA and SQIVND (reference sequence). The CDR3 consists of 16 residues. Unmatched junction bases numbered 6, after V lost 3 bases and J lost 2 bases.